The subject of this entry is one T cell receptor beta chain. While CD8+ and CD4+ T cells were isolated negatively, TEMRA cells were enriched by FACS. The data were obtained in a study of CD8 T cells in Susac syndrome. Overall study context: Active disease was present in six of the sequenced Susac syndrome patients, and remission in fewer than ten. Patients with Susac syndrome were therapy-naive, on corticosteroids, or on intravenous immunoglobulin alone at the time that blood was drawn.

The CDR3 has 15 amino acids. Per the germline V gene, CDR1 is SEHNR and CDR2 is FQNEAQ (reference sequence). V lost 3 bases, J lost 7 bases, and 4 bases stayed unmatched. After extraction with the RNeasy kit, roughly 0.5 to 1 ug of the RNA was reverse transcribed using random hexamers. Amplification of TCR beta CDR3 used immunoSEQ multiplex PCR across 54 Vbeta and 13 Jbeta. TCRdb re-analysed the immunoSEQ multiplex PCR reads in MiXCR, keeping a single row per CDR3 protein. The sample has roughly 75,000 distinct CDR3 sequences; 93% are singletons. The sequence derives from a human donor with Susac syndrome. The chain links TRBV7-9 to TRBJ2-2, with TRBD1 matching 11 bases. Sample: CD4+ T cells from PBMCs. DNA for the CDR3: TGTGCCAGCAGCTTTGGACAGGGGGCTGACGGGGAGCTGTTTTTT. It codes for CASSFGQGADGELFF.